The following is a T cell receptor (beta chain) sequence with its context. The antigen it binds to is not known. No clone much larger than this one lies a single base away; base qualities are absent. Donors formed part of the validation cohort, which comprised 120 subjects and was distinct from the first cohort of 666 subjects. The library relied on the immunoSEQ multiplex PCR assay. In the original analysis: To diagnose cytomegalovirus status from the catalog of TCR beta chain sequences, a statistical classification framework was built. TCRdb mirrors the immuneACCESS table, restricted to in-frame sequences. Some clones are absent from its copies; in checked studies, under half trace to an unresolved V gene, and the reason for the others is unknown. That table gives V, J and clone size, and the DNA gave D and trimming. Here the sample has approximately 200,000 clones; approximately 84% occur a single time. The ten largest make up roughly 7.5% of the sample.

These data are taken from a study of cytomegalovirus exposure and HLA in healthy donors (dated by TCRdb to 2015 to 2018). With respect to the entire study: A later analysis indicated that the 90 to 150 validation repertoires were generated on the platform also employed for the 600 to 750 repertoires of the first cohort. The study combined high-throughput TCR immunosequencing, statistical association of individual TCRs with disease status, and machine learning to predict cytomegalovirus infection status. The study aimed to test whether signatures of past pathogen exposure could be identified by cataloging public T cell receptors. A separate validation cohort of roughly 130 different subjects was used in addition to the roughly 620-subject first cohort. What the work shows at the level of the full study, not this receptor alone: Subsequent analysis determined that TCRs grouped into clusters in the first cohort also showed a tendency toward co-occurrence across the roughly 120 validation repertoires, and approximately 93% of cluster scores exceeded 0. According to the authors, the approach could potentially be generalized to other disease states and immunological phenotypes. Across donors, most TCR sequences were observed very rarely, whereas some public TCRs were present in many individuals. A later analysis had no HLA typing for the validation cohort, so co-occurrence there was scored across all 110 or so repertoires. Three of the identified cytomegalovirus-associated TCR beta chains were confirmed in vitro to be specific for cytomegalovirus antigens. The classifier was reported to diagnose cytomegalovirus status with high specificity and sensitivity in both the original cohort and the validation cohort. The study listed 150 to 200 TCR beta chains as associated with cytomegalovirus.

After removal of 3 bases from V and 6 bases from J, the junction retains 2 bases not matched to a gene. The CDR3 starts with the cysteine, ends with the phenylalanine, and has 14 residues. Of all the DNA, just the CDR3 is kept, 42 bases in frame from base 1. Reading the germline V gene (reference sequence) gives CDR1 GTSNPN and CDR2 SVGIG. This chain joins TRBV30 to TRBJ2-3; TRBD2 matches 14 bases in the middle. Sequencing was performed on PBMCs. This TCR came from a man between 18 and 29 years old in good health and CMV-seropositive. The DNA reads TGTGCCTGGAGGGGACTAGCGGGAGCTGATACGCAGTATTTT. Translation gives CAWRGLAGADTQYF.